These 30 T cell receptor beta chains were sequenced from one sample in a study of T cells in Graves' hyperthyroidism and ophthalmopathy. RNA transcripts provided the source from which TCR beta CDR3 regions were amplified. HTBI primers drove first-round RT-PCR of the TCR CDR3. MiXCR was run by TCRdb on the multiplex PCR reads, yielding one entry per CDR3 protein. The sample has around 420,000 distinct CDR3 sequences; less than 20% are singletons. Sequencing input: blood. The receptors here all came from a woman between 18 and 30 years old with Graves' hyperthyroidism.

V and J are TRBV13 and TRBJ2-7; the D gene could be TRBD1 or TRBD2 (5 bases each). CDR3 length: 14 amino acids. V was cut by 6 bases and J by 6 bases, with 18 bases left in between. Germline V gene lookup returns CDR1 PRHDT and CDR2 FYEKMQ (reference sequence). CDR3 in DNA: TGTGCCAGCAGTTCCTCCGGGACGGCATCCGAGCAGTACTTC. It encodes CASSSSGTASEQYF.

Ten or more counts support this clonotype. This chain uses TRBV10-3 with TRBJ2-5; 7 bases match TRBD1. This CDR3 has 12 residues. V was pared by 10 bases and J by 3 bases, with 5 bases of the junction left unmatched. The germline gives CDR1 ENHRY, CDR2 SYGVKD. DNA for the CDR3: TGTGCCACCTCGACAGGGAAAGAGACCCAGTACTTC. Protein: CATSTGKETQYF.

The chain uses TRBV20-1 and TRBJ1-1, with 7 bases matching TRBD1. The CDR3 has 14 residues. In germline, CDR1 is DFQATT, CDR2 SNEGSKA (reference sequence). Trimming cost V 3 bases and J 4 bases; bases outside gene matches: 8. The CDR3 nucleotides read TGCAGTGCTAGCCCTACAGGGGTTCGCACTGAAGCTTTCTTT. The encoded protein is CSASPTGVRTEAFF.

The table lists this clonotype with many counts. This chain links TRBV6-1 with TRBJ2-2; 8 nucleotides align to TRBD1. This CDR3 has 14 residues. V was pared by 5 bases and J by 6 bases, with 5 bases of the junction left unmatched. In germline, CDR1 is MNHNS, CDR2 SASEGT. The DNA for the CDR3 is TGTGCCAGCAGTTTACAGGGGGGTCCCGGGGAGCTGTTTTTT. Translating it yields CASSLQGGPGELFF.

The table lists this clonotype with many counts. The rearrangement links TRBV28 to TRBJ2-3, with D hard to call. The ends were cut back, 3 bases at V and 9 bases at J, with 10 bases in the middle. Germline V gene sequence: CDR1 MDHEN, CDR2 SYDVKM. The CDR3 is made up of 12 amino acids. The CDR3 is CASSLVAETQYF. The CDR3 bases are TGTGCCAGCAGTTTGGTGGCTGAGACGCAGTATTTT.

Turning to this clonotype: A much larger clone lies a single base off, so this may be a read error. This rearrangement joins TRBV6-1 to TRBJ2-2; D is unresolved. There are 15 residues in the CDR3. V was clipped by 6 bases and J by 0 bases, with 11 bases between them. In germline, CDR1 is MNHNS, CDR2 SASEGT. CDR3 region: CASSHATSNTGELFF. The CDR3 DNA is TGTGCCAGCAGCCACGCCACCTCGAACACCGGGGAGCTGTTTTTT.

This clonotype was detected only a few times. The V call is TRBV19, the J call TRBJ1-4; 8 bases line up with TRBD1. The J segment lost 2 bases and the V segment lost 6 bases, leaving 11 bases of the junction unmatched. CDR3 size: 17 residues. Germline V CDR1 and CDR2: LNHDA, SQIVND (reference sequence). CDR3: CASRVPGGGLTNEKLFF. The CDR3 nucleotides are TGTGCCAGTAGGGTCCCAGGGGGCGGATTGACTAATGAAAAACTGTTTTTT.

This clonotype was counted ten times or more. The chain recombines TRBV2 with TRBJ1-1; D unresolved. The CDR3 covers 14 residues. The V gene lost 3 bases and the J gene lost 1 base, with 9 bases spanning the gap. Germline CDR1 is SNHLY and CDR2 is FYNNEI. The CDR3 loop reads CASSDIVENTEAFF. As DNA, the CDR3 is TGTGCCAGCAGTGATATTGTGGAGAACACTGAAGCTTTCTTT.

CDR3 in amino acids: CASGNTAYNSPLHF. CDR3 bases: TGTGCCAGCGGAAACACGGCTTATAATTCACCCCTCCACTTT. The genes are TRBV3-1 and TRBJ1-6; D not certain. Trimming cost V 8 bases and J 4 bases, with 12 bases left between them. The CDR3 has 14 amino acids. CDR1 and CDR2 (germline): LGHDT, YNNKEL (reference sequence).

V usage is TRBV9 and J usage is TRBJ2-7, with 9 bases aligning to TRBD2. This CDR3 is built from 17 residues. J gave up 3 bases and V 3 bases, and 13 bases lay outside the gene matches. Germline V gene data show CDR1 as SGDLS and CDR2 as YYNGEE. CDR3 sequence reads: CASSGNPQTSGNYEQYF. The CDR3 region has the DNA TGTGCCAGCAGCGGAAACCCCCAGACTAGCGGAAACTACGAGCAGTACTTC. Drawing the rest from reference TRBV9 and TRBJ2-7, the complete variable domain is DSGVTQTPKHLITATGQRVTLRCSPRSGDLSVYWYQQSLDQGLQFLIQYYNGEERAKGNILERFSAQQFPDLHSELNLSSLELGDSALYFCASSGNPQTSGNYEQYFGPGTRLTVT.

The sample holds many counts of this clonotype. The rearrangement uses TRBV27 and TRBJ2-3; D is uncertain. Trimming removed 2 bases at V and 2 bases at J, with 11 bases between. The germline CDR1 and CDR2 sequences are MNHEY and SMNVEV (reference sequence). The CDR3 has 15 amino acids. CDR3 DNA: TGTGCCAGCAGTTTACAGTATAGCCTCACAGATACGCAGTATTTT. Translation: CASSLQYSLTDTQYF.

The rearrangement links TRBV7-3 to TRBJ2-5, with 7 bases matching TRBD2. Germline values: CDR1 SGHTA, CDR2 FQGTGA. J was trimmed by 7 bases and V by 2 bases; bases with no gene match: 7. This CDR3 has 14 amino acids. CDR3 region: CASSLLAVKGTQYF. As DNA, the CDR3 is TGTGCCAGCAGCTTACTAGCGGTTAAAGGGACCCAGTACTTC.

This clonotype was found many times. V gene TRBV7-3 combines with J gene TRBJ2-4; D may be TRBD1 or TRBD2 (6 bases each). In germline, CDR1 is SGHTA, CDR2 FQGTGA. V dropped 3 bases and J dropped 5 bases, with 11 bases sitting between them. The CDR3 has 14 residues. The CDR3 DNA is TGTGCCAGCAGCTTTGAAGGGGGGCAAAACATTCAGTACTTC. Encoded protein: CASSFEGGQNIQYF.

The chain joins TRBV20-1 to TRBJ1-4, with D hard to call. This CDR3 has 12 amino acids. V lost 5 bases to trimming and J lost 5 bases, with 9 bases between them. CDR1 and CDR2 from the germline V gene are DFQATT and SNEGSKA (reference sequence). The CDR3 spells CSAGGLNEKLFF. The CDR3 bases are TGCAGTGCTGGAGGGTTGAATGAAAAACTGTTTTTT.

In its sample, this clonotype was seen many times. The rearrangement joins TRBV20-1 to TRBJ1-2; D is uncertain. This CDR3 is 13 amino acids long. V lost 0 bases to trimming and J lost 8 bases, with 13 bases between them. Germline CDR1 is DFQATT and CDR2 is SNEGSKA (reference sequence). CDR3 sequence reads: CSARDSIGNGYTF. The CDR3 nucleotides read TGCAGTGCTAGAGATTCAATAGGGAACGGCTACACCTTC.

The chain joins TRBV2 to TRBJ1-1; maybe TRBD1 (6 bases). There are 15 residues in the CDR3. The germline gives CDR1 SNHLY, CDR2 FYNNEI. V was shortened by 0 bases and J by 1 base, with 9 bases between the two germline ends. CDR3 nucleotide sequence: TGTGCCAGCAGTGAAGCGCACAGGGCGAACACTGAAGCTTTCTTT. It translates to CASSEAHRANTEAFF. The full variable domain, with the rest looked up from reference TRBV2 and TRBJ1-1, is EPEVTQTPSHQVTQMGQEVILRCVPISNHLYFYWYRQILGQKVEFLVSFYNNEISEKSEIFDDQFSVERPDGSNFTLKIRSTKLEDSAMYFCASSEAHRANTEAFFGQGTRLTVV.

This clonotype was observed many times. The chain uses TRBV6-5 and TRBJ2-3, with a weak D call TRBD2 (5 bases). The V gene lost 0 bases and the J gene lost 2 bases, with 12 bases spanning the gap. Germline lookup yields CDR1 MNHEY and CDR2 SVGAGI. The CDR3 runs to 16 residues. In nucleotides, the CDR3 is TGTGCCAGCAGTTACTCGATGGACTTAAACACAGATACGCAGTATTTT. Its protein is CASSYSMDLNTDTQYF.

This clonotype showed up many times. V gene TRBV11-2 combines with J gene TRBJ1-5, with a possible D match to TRBD1 (5 bases). Germline-derived CDR1 and CDR2 are SGHAT and FQNNGV. The germline V and J ends were trimmed by 0 bases and 13 bases, with 10 bases remaining between them. The CDR3 is 12 residues long. The CDR3 DNA is TGTGCCAGCAGCTTAGATGGCAGGGATCAGCATTTT. It encodes CASSLDGRDQHF.

In this sample, this clonotype turned up many times. The genes are TRBV9 and TRBJ2-1; possibly TRBD2 for D (9 bases). The V end lost 3 bases, the J end lost 6 bases, and 25 bases lay between the germline ends. This CDR3 comprises 18 residues. Germline loops: CDR1 SGDLS, CDR2 YYNGEE. CDR3 in DNA: TGTGCCAGCAGCGGGACAGGGAGGAAGCGGGAGGAGAGCAATGAGCAGTTCTTC. Its protein is CASSGTGRKREESNEQFF.

The V gene is TRBV5-1, the J gene TRBJ2-1, with 9 positions matching TRBD2. The CDR3 consists of 15 residues. Trimming removed 0 bases from V and 7 bases from J; junction bases left unmatched: 5. Germline V gene data show CDR1 as SGHRS and CDR2 as YFSETQ. The CDR3: CASSLGLAGLNEQFF. Written as DNA, the CDR3 is TGCGCCAGCAGCTTGGGGCTAGCGGGGCTGAATGAGCAGTTCTTC.

This clonotype was detected ten times or more. V usage is TRBV6-1 and J usage is TRBJ1-5; D gene uncertain. Germline CDR1 MNHNS, CDR2 SASEGT. The CDR3 is made up of 16 amino acids. V dropped 0 bases and J dropped 5 bases, with 14 bases sitting between them. The CDR3 here is CASSEARDPLHQPQHF. CDR3 DNA sequence: TGTGCCAGCAGTGAAGCGAGAGATCCGCTCCATCAGCCCCAGCATTTT.

In DNA form, the CDR3 reads TGCAGTGCTAGGTCAGGGGCTAGCGGCGCACACAATGAGCAGTTCTTC. It encodes CSARSGASGAHNEQFF. The chain links TRBV20-1 to TRBJ2-1, with D possibly TRBD2 on 7 matching bases. Germline CDR1 and CDR2: DFQATT and SNEGSKA (reference sequence). The CDR3 spans 16 residues. Between the trimmed V and J ends, which lost 3 bases and 5 bases, there was a span of 20 bases.

This clonotype has at least ten counts. The chain recombines TRBV6-2 or TRBV6-3 with TRBJ2-1; perhaps TRBD2 as D (6 bases). Between the trimmed V and J ends, which lost 2 bases and 7 bases, there was a span of 9 bases. CDR1 is MNHEY, CDR2 SVGEGT, per germline. The CDR3 spans 13 residues. The CDR3: CASSYRESNEQFF. In DNA form, the CDR3 reads TGTGCCAGCAGTTACCGGGAGAGTAATGAGCAGTTCTTC.

This clonotype came up many times. The chain couples TRBV19 to TRBJ1-1; D unclear. The CDR3 contains 15 residues. V was trimmed by 5 bases and J by 0 bases, leaving 13 bases between them. Germline V gene data show CDR1 as LNHDA and CDR2 as SQIVND (reference sequence). The CDR3 DNA follows: TGTGCCAGTAGTCCCAGATCAAGTATGAACACTGAAGCTTTCTTT. It yields the protein CASSPRSSMNTEAFF.

This clonotype has ten or more counts. The rearrangement links TRBV11-2 to TRBJ2-1; no clear D. Per the germline V gene, CDR1 is SGHAT and CDR2 is FQNNGV. Trimming removed 1 base at V and 15 bases at J, with 13 bases between. The CDR3 sequence is 12 residues long. CDR3 coding DNA: TGTGCCAGCAGCTTAGGTACCAGGACGCCGTTCTTC. Translation: CASSLGTRTPFF.

Ten or more counts support this clonotype. The chain recombines TRBV11-3 with TRBJ2-2; D is unresolved. Germline lookup yields CDR1 SGHNT and CDR2 YENEEA. This CDR3 spans 14 amino acids. Deletions cut 5 bases from V and 1 base from J, with 8 bases between. The CDR3 bases are TGTGCCAGCAGCCGGGCATTGAACACCGGGGAGCTGTTTTTT. It is translated as CASSRALNTGELFF.

In the case of this clonotype: One junction end does not reproduce the germline sequence, and a read error may be involved. The chain recombines TRBV29-1 with TRBJ2-7; the match to TRBD2 covers 8 bases. Germline-derived CDR1 and CDR2 are SQVTM and ANQGSEA. The CDR3 runs to 12 residues. In nucleotides, the CDR3 is TGTAGCGTTAGCGGGGTATCCTACGAGCAGTACTTC. It translates to CSVSGVSYEQYF.

This clonotype turned up a few times. This chain links TRBV7-2 with TRBJ2-3, with D possibly TRBD1 on 5 matching bases. Germline V gene lookup returns CDR1 SGHTA and CDR2 FQGNSA. V was trimmed by 5 bases and J by 2 bases, leaving 11 bases between them. The CDR3 is 14 amino acids. The CDR3 region is CASSRTGLTDTQYF. The CDR3 coding sequence is TGTGCCAGCAGCCGAACAGGTCTCACAGATACGCAGTATTTT.

This clonotype was counted ten times or more. The chain links TRBV12-3 or TRBV12-4 to TRBJ2-1, with 13 bases matching TRBD2. The CDR3 spans 15 residues. V dropped 5 bases and J dropped 7; count of bases not matched to a gene: 5. CDR3 protein: CASSAGLAGENEQFF. In DNA, the CDR3 is TGTGCCAGCAGTGCCGGACTAGCGGGAGAGAATGAGCAGTTCTTC.

This clonotype was observed at least ten times. The chain has TRBV6-1 and TRBJ1-2; 7 bases map to TRBD1. V gave up 6 bases and J gave up 8 bases; unmatched junction bases: 9. Germline V gene data show CDR1 as MNHNS and CDR2 as SASEGT. The CDR3 sequence is 13 residues long. The CDR3 spells CASRPTGTGGYTF. The CDR3, as DNA: TGTGCCAGCAGACCGACAGGGACTGGCGGCTACACCTTC.